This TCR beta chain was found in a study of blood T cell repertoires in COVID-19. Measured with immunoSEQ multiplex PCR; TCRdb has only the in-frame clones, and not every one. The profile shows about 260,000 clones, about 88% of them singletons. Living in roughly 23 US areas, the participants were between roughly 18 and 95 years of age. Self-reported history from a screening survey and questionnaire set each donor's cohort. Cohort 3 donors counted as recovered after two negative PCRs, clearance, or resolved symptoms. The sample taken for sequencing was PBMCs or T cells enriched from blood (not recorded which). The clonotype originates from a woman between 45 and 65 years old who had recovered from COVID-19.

CDR3 amino acids: CASSPFQGSQPQHF. The CDR3 DNA is TGTGCCAGCTCACCATTCCAGGGATCTCAGCCCCAGCATTTT. This chain uses TRBV18 with TRBJ1-5; TRBD1 is a possible D gene (5 bases). Trimming stripped 2 bases from V and 6 bases from J, with 11 bases between. The CDR3 has 14 amino acids. Germline-derived CDR1 and CDR2 are KGHSH and LQKENI.